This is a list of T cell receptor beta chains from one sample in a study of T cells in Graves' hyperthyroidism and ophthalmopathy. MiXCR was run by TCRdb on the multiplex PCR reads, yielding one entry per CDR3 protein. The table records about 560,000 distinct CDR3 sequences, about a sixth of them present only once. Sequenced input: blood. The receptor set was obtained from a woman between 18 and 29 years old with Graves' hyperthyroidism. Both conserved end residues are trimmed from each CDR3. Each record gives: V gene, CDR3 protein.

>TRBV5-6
ASSWGTSGGAQF
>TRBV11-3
ASSPGTGTPGELF
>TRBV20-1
SATTGRETQY
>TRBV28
ASSDPRTGNSPLH
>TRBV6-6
ASSYPEQEPQH
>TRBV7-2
SSSFSAATDTQY
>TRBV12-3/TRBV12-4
ASSRTSRELF
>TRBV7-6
ASSLVQGTTDTQY
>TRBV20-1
SARALGTGSHEQY
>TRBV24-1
ATSEPRGNTGELF
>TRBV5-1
ASSLDWGQGDDTQY
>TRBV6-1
ASSELTSGRYITDTQY
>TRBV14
ASSPRRGWNEQF
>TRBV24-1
ATSDNGRDEQF
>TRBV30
AWTGLPTYNSPLH
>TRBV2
ASSEIRGYGYT
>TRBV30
AWSGQPETYDGYT
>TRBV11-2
ASSFPGAWGYT
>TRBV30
ACTVASTDTQY
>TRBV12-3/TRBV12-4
ASSLGGGRDQETQY
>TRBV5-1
ASSSGLPEGLGQY
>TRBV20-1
SARLSEAMNTEAF
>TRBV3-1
ASSQTKGYEQY
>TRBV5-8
ASSTAGTENYGYT
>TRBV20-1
SARPGTTYEQY